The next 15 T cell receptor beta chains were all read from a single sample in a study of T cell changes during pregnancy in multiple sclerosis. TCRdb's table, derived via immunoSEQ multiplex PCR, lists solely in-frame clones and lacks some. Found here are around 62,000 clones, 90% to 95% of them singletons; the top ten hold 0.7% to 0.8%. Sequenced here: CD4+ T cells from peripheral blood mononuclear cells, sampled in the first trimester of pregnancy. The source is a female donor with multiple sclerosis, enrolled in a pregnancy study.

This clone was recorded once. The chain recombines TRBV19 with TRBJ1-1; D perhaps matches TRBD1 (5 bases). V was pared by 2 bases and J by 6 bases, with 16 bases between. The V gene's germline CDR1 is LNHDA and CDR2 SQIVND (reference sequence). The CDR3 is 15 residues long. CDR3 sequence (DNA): TGTGCCAGTAGTATAAAGGTCGCGACAGTCGCTGAAGCTTTCTTT. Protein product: CASSIKVATVAEAFF.

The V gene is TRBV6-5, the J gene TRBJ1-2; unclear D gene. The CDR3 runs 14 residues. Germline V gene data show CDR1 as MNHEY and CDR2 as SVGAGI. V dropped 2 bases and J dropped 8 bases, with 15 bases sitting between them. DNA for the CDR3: TGTGCCAGCAGTTACGATTTCGGGGTTGGGGGCTACACCTTC. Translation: CASSYDFGVGGYTF.

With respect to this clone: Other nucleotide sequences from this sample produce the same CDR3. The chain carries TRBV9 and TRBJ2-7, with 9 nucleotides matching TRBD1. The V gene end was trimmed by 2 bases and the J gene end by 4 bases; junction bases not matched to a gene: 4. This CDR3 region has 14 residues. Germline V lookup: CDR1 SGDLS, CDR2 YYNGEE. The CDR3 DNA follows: TGTGCCAGCAGCGTTGGGACAGGGACGTACGAGCAGTACTTC. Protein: CASSVGTGTYEQYF.

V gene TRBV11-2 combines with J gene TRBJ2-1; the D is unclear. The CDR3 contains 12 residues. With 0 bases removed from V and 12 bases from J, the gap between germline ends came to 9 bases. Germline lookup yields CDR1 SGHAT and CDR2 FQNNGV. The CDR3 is CASSLERFPQFF. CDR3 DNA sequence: TGTGCCAGCAGCTTAGAACGGTTCCCGCAGTTCTTC.

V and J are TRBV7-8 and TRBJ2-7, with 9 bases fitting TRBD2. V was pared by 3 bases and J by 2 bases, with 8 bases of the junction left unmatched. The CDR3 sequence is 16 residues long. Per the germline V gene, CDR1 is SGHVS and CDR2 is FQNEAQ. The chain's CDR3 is CASSLAVAGVPYEQYF. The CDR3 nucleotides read TGTGCCAGCAGCTTGGCAGTAGCGGGGGTCCCCTACGAGCAGTACTTC.

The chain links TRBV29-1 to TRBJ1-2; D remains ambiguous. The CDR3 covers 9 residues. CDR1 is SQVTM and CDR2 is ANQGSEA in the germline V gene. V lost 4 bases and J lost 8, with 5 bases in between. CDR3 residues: CSVGEGYTF. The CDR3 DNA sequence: TGCAGCGTTGGGGAGGGCTACACCTTC.

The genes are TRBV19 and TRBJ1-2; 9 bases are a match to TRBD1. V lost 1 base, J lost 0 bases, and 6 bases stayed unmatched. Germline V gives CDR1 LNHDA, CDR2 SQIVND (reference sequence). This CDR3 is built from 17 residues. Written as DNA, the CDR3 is TGTGCCAGTAGTATAGTGGGGGGACAGGGACCTAACTATGGCTACACCTTC. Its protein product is CASSIVGGQGPNYGYTF.

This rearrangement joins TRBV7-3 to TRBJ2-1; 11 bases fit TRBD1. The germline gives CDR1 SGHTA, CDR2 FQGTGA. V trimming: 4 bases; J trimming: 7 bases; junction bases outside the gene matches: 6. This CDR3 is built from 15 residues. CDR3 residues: CASSSGTGGMNEQFF. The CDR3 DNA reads TGTGCCAGCAGCTCCGGGACAGGGGGGATGAATGAGCAGTTCTTC. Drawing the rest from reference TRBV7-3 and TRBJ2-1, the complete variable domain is GAGVSQTPSNKVTEKGKYVELRCDPISGHTALYWYRQSLGQGPEFLIYFQGTGAADDSGLPNDRFFAVRPEGSVSTLKIQRTERGDSAVYLCASSSGTGGMNEQFFGPGTRLTVL.

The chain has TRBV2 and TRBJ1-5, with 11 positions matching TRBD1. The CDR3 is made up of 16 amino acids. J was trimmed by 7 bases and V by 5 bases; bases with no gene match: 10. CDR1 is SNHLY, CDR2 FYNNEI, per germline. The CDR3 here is CASSQNGQGAGQPQHF. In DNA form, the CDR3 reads TGTGCCAGCAGTCAAAATGGACAGGGGGCTGGCCAGCCCCAGCATTTT.

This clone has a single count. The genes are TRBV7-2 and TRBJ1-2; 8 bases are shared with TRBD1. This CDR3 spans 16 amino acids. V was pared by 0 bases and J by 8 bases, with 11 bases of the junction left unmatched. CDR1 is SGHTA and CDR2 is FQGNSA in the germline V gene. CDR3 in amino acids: CASSLASGGSSRGYTF. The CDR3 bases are TGTGCCAGCAGCTTAGCCTCAGGGGGCTCTTCGCGCGGCTACACCTTC. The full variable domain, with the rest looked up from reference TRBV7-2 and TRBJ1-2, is GAGVSQSPSNKVTEKGKDVELRCDPISGHTALYWYRQSLGQGLEFLIYFQGNSAPDKSGLPSDRFSAERTGGSVSTLTIQRTQQEDSAVYLCASSLASGGSSRGYTFGSGTRLTVV.

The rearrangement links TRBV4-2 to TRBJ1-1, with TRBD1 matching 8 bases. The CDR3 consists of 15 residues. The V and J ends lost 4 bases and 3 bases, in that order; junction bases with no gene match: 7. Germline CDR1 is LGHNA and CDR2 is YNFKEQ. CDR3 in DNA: TGTGCCAGCAGCCTCGCCGGGACAGGAGACACTGAAGCTTTCTTT. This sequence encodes CASSLAGTGDTEAFF.

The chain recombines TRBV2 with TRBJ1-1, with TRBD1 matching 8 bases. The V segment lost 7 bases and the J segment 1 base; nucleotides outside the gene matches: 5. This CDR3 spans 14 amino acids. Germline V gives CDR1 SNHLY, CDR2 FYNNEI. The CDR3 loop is CASTGTGGNTEAFF. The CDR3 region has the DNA TGTGCCAGCACCGGGACAGGTGGGAACACTGAAGCTTTCTTT.

This chain's CDR3 is CASSEATSRDTQYF. The CDR3 nucleotides are TGTGCCAGCAGTGAAGCGACTAGCAGGGATACGCAGTATTTT. The V call is TRBV2, the J call TRBJ2-3; 7 bases fit TRBD2. J was trimmed by 6 bases and V by 0 bases; bases with no gene match: 3. CDR3 length: 14 amino acids. Looked up from germline, CDR1 is SNHLY and CDR2 is FYNNEI.

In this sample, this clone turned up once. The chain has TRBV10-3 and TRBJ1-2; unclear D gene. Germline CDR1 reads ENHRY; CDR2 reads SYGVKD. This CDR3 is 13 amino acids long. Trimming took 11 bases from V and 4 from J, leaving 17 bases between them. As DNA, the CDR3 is TGTGCCTCGAGCGGGGAAGCGATCTATGGCTACACCTTC. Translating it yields CASSGEAIYGYTF.

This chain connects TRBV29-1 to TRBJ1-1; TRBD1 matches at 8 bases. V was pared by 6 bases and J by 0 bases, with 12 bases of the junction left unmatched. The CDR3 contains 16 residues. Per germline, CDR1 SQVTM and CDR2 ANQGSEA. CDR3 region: CSVEQGGLLMNTEAFF. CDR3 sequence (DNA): TGCAGCGTAGAACAGGGGGGTCTCCTAATGAACACTGAAGCTTTCTTT. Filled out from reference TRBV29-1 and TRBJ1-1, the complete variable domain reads SAVISQKPSRDICQRGTSLTIQCQVDSQVTMMFWYRQQPGQSLTLIATANQGSEATYESGFVIDKFPISRPNLTFSTLTVSNMSPEDSSIYLCSVEQGGLLMNTEAFFGQGTRLTVV.